One and the same sample provided the 24 T cell receptor beta chains below, sequenced in a study of blood T cell repertoires in COVID-19 (TCRdb year 2020). Libraries were built with the immunoSEQ multiplex PCR assay. The table was pulled from immuneACCESS by TCRdb, which kept in-frame rearrangements only. Such tables lose some clones; where checked, under half of the loss comes from unresolved V genes, and the rest has no known cause. The sample yields 250,000 to 300,000 clones; approximately 91% were counted once. About 2.2% of the sample comes from the top ten. Input material: peripheral blood. All receptors derive from a woman in her thirties with COVID-19, enrolled during active disease.

This clone came up once. V gene TRBV19 combines with J gene TRBJ2-1; 10 positions agree with TRBD2. Trimming took 4 bases from V and 8 from J; bases not matched to a gene: 5. The CDR3 sequence is 14 residues long. The germline V gene encodes CDR1 LNHDA and CDR2 SQIVND (reference sequence). The CDR3 DNA sequence: TGTGCCAGTAGTACTAGCGGGAGTTACTATGAGCAGTTCTTC. The encoded protein is CASSTSGSYYEQFF.

Here the CDR3 reads CASSADTEVTPLHF. The CDR3, as DNA: TGTGCCAGCAGCGCCGACACGGAAGTTACACCCCTCCACTTT. This rearrangement joins TRBV9 to TRBJ1-6; D is undetermined. Trimming took 3 bases from V and 11 from J, leaving 15 bases between them. CDR1 is SGDLS, CDR2 YYNGEE, per germline. The CDR3 is made up of 14 amino acids.

The chain links TRBV3-1 (or the pseudogene TRBV3-2) to TRBJ1-3; a weak D match, TRBD1 (6 bases). The CDR3 is 16 amino acids. Trimming took 4 bases from V and 0 from J, leaving 13 bases between them. Germline CDR1 and CDR2: LGHDT and YNNKEL (reference sequence). CDR3 in DNA: TGTGCCAGCAGCCCTCAACAGGGTAGCTCTGGAAACACCATATATTTT. Translated, it gives CASSPQQGSSGNTIYF.

This chain uses TRBV19 with TRBJ1-1; 7 bases line up with TRBD1. The CDR3 contains 17 residues. In germline, CDR1 is LNHDA, CDR2 SQIVND (reference sequence). The V and J ends lost 6 bases and 0 bases, in that order; junction bases with no gene match: 13. This CDR3 is CASSKRPGQSLNTEAFF. CDR3 sequence (DNA): TGTGCCAGTAGCAAACGCCCGGGACAGAGTTTGAACACTGAAGCTTTCTTT.

J is TRBJ2-7 and V is TRBV21-1; TRBD2, the table's D call, lacks a check against the DNA. TRBV21-1 counts as a pseudogene. The length of the CDR3 is 15 residues. The CDR3 is CASSKEKRGPSEQYF. The CDR3 DNA reads TGTGCCAGCAGCAAAGAAAAGCGGGGGCCGAGCGAGCAGTACTTC.

V usage is TRBV13 and J usage is TRBJ1-6; 8 nucleotides agree with TRBD1. The CDR3 loop spans 14 amino acids. The trim removed 4 bases at V and 14 bases at J, leaving 10 bases unmatched. From germline, CDR1 is PRHDT and CDR2 FYEKMQ (reference sequence). CDR3 amino acids: CASSSDRAEGALHF. In DNA form, the CDR3 reads TGTGCCAGCAGCTCGGACAGGGCCGAAGGGGCCCTCCACTTT.

This sequence joins TRBV3-1 (or the pseudogene TRBV3-2) and TRBJ2-1; 12 bases agree with TRBD2. The CDR3 is made up of 15 amino acids. With 4 bases clipped from V and 7 bases from J, the junction kept 5 bases outside the gene matches. Germline-derived CDR1 and CDR2 are LGHDT and YNNKEL (reference sequence). The DNA for the CDR3 is TGTGCCAGCAGCCCCGGGCTAGCGGGAGGGAATGAGCAGTTCTTC. Its translation: CASSPGLAGGNEQFF.

The rearrangement joins TRBV4-2 to TRBJ1-5; D is undetermined. Germline values: CDR1 LGHNA, CDR2 YNFKEQ. CDR3 length equals 16 residues. V shed 0 bases and J shed 2 bases, with 11 bases lying between them. This CDR3 reads CASSQEADIRNQPQHF. The CDR3, as DNA: TGTGCCAGCAGCCAAGAAGCTGATATCCGCAATCAGCCCCAGCATTTT.

The chain couples TRBV7-9 to TRBJ2-2; possible D gene TRBD1, 7 bases. V was shortened by 2 bases and J by 6 bases, with 13 bases between the two germline ends. The length of the CDR3 is 15 residues. The germline CDR1 and CDR2 sequences are SEHNR and FQNEAQ (reference sequence). CDR3 bases: TGTGCCAGCAGCTTACGGCAGGGGGGAGCCGGGGAGCTGTTTTTT. Protein: CASSLRQGGAGELFF.

This chain uses TRBV7-8 with TRBJ1-2; 7 bases align to TRBD1. Trimming removed 4 bases from V and 6 bases from J; junction bases left unmatched: 8. The CDR3 covers 14 residues. CDR1 SGHVS and CDR2 FQNEAQ come from the germline V gene. The CDR3 reads CASSSRQGTDGYTF. The CDR3 coding sequence is TGTGCCAGCAGCTCTCGACAGGGAACGGATGGCTACACCTTC.

The V call is TRBV19, the J call TRBJ2-7; 8 bases line up with TRBD1. The germline CDR1 and CDR2 sequences are LNHDA and SQIVND (reference sequence). V trimming: 10 bases; J trimming: 2 bases; junction bases outside the gene matches: 7. There are 13 residues in the CDR3. DNA of the CDR3: TGTGCCACCCGACAGGGGTCTACCTACGAGCAGTACTTC. This gives the protein CATRQGSTYEQYF.

The CDR3 DNA sequence: TGTGCCAGCAGCTCAACAGGGGGTGAAAAACTGTTTTTT. It is translated as CASSSTGGEKLFF. The V gene is TRBV7-3, the J gene TRBJ1-4; 8 bases line up with TRBD1. Germline-derived CDR1 and CDR2 are SGHTA and FQGTGA. This CDR3 has 13 amino acids. Trimming took 4 bases from V and 7 from J; bases not matched to a gene: 2.

The rearrangement uses TRBV27 and TRBJ1-1, with 7 nucleotides matching TRBD1. Germline V gene sequence: CDR1 MNHEY, CDR2 SMNVEV (reference sequence). V shed 6 bases, J shed 5 bases, and the junction held 6 bases outside the gene matches. CDR3 length: 13 residues. CDR3 bases: TGTGCCAGCAGGGAACAGGGGAGGACTGAAGCTTTCTTT. It encodes CASREQGRTEAFF.

This chain links TRBV11-2 with TRBJ2-1; D gene uncertain. V lost 0 bases and J lost 3, with 12 bases in between. The V gene's germline CDR1 is SGHAT and CDR2 FQNNGV. The CDR3 is 16 amino acids. The CDR3 reads CASSLDRADFYNEQFF. The DNA of the CDR3 is TGTGCCAGCAGCTTAGACCGCGCAGACTTCTACAATGAGCAGTTCTTC. Full variable domain (remainder filled in from reference TRBV11-2 and TRBJ2-1): EAGVAQSPRYKIIEKRQSVAFWCNPISGHATLYWYQQILGQGPKLLIQFQNNGVVDDSQLPKDRFSAERLKGVDSTLKIQPAKLEDSAVYLCASSLDRADFYNEQFFGPGTRLTVL.

This clone was recorded only once. V and J are TRBV28 and TRBJ1-4; D is perhaps TRBD1 (6 bases). The CDR3 spans 15 residues. Between the trimmed V and J ends, which lost 6 bases and 5 bases, there was a span of 16 bases. CDR1 and CDR2 (germline): MDHEN, SYDVKM. CDR3 residues: CASRGAGKGNEKLFF. The CDR3 nucleotides are TGTGCCAGCAGGGGGGCAGGGAAGGGGAATGAAAAACTGTTTTTT.

This sequence joins TRBV20-1 and TRBJ2-2, with TRBD2 matching over 8 bases. Germline lookup yields CDR1 DFQATT and CDR2 SNEGSKA (reference sequence). V shed 3 bases, J shed 4 bases, and the junction held 10 bases outside the gene matches. The CDR3 extends over 16 amino acids. The CDR3: CSASEWAGGTTGELFF. CDR3 DNA sequence: TGCAGTGCTAGTGAGTGGGCGGGAGGTACCACCGGGGAGCTGTTTTTT.

J is TRBJ1-2 and V is TRBV19; D is uncertain. The CDR3 totals 13 residues. CDR1 is LNHDA, CDR2 SQIVND, per germline (reference sequence). V lost 3 bases and J 6 bases, leaving 11 bases between the germline ends. The CDR3 DNA follows: TGTGCCAGTAGTATTGGGAACGGGGATGGCTACACCTTC. This translates into CASSIGNGDGYTF.

This rearrangement joins TRBV18 to TRBJ1-3; TRBD1 is a possible D gene (5 bases). The CDR3 length is 15 residues. The germline V gene encodes CDR1 KGHSH and CDR2 LQKENI. V was cut by 4 bases and J by 0 bases, with 10 bases left in between. CDR3 in amino acids: CASSQMTDSGNTIYF. In nucleotides, the CDR3 is TGTGCCAGCTCACAGATGACAGACTCTGGAAACACCATATATTTT.

This clone was observed a few times. The rearrangement joins TRBV28 to TRBJ1-2; 12 positions match TRBD1. With V trimmed by 10 bases and J by 7 bases, 10 bases remained unmatched. Germline-derived CDR1 and CDR2 are MDHEN and SYDVKM. The length of the CDR3 is 14 residues. The CDR3 region is CATGQGAFQSGYTF. DNA for the CDR3: TGTGCCACGGGACAGGGGGCTTTTCAGAGTGGCTACACCTTC.

This clone has only one observation. CDR3 residues: CASRDRATEAFF. The CDR3 DNA reads as TGCGCCAGCAGGGACAGGGCGACTGAAGCTTTCTTT. The chain uses TRBV10-2 and TRBJ1-1; 8 nucleotides agree with TRBD1. V shed 6 bases and J 5 bases; nucleotides not matched to a gene: 2. The CDR3 loop spans 12 amino acids. The germline gives CDR1 WSHSY, CDR2 SAAADI.

This clone was observed a single time. The chain employs TRBV11-2 and TRBJ2-5, with 9 bases aligning to TRBD1. In germline, CDR1 is SGHAT, CDR2 FQNNGV. The CDR3 extends over 13 amino acids. V shed 3 bases, J shed 4 bases, and the junction held 0 bases outside the gene matches. The CDR3 nucleotides read TGTGCCAGCAGCTTGGACAGGGGAGAGACCCAGTACTTC. Translating gives CASSLDRGETQYF.

The gene calls are TRBV4-1 and TRBJ1-2, with 9 bases that match TRBD1. Germline loops: CDR1 MGHRA, CDR2 YSYEKL. This CDR3 is 15 amino acids long. V lost 4 bases, J lost 4 bases, and 7 bases stayed unmatched. The CDR3 DNA follows: TGCGCCAGCAGCCTTGAACAGGGGGCTAGCTATGGCTACACCTTC. This sequence encodes CASSLEQGASYGYTF.

V usage is TRBV5-4 and J usage is TRBJ2-5, with 9 bases that match TRBD1. This CDR3 region has 13 residues. Germline V gives CDR1 SGHNT, CDR2 YYREEE (reference sequence). The ends lost 4 bases at V and 3 bases at J; junction bases unmatched: 1. CDR3 sequence (DNA): TGTGCCAGCAGCAGGGACAGGGAAGAGACCCAGTACTTC. Translation: CASSRDREETQYF.

This clone was counted a few times. This chain uses TRBV27 with TRBJ2-7; 10 bases match TRBD1. The CDR3 totals 14 residues. The junction had 1 base not matched to a gene; V was cut back by 3 bases and J by 2 bases. Germline-derived CDR1 and CDR2 are MNHEY and SMNVEV (reference sequence). The CDR3 DNA sequence: TGTGCCAGCAGTTTCGGGACAGGGGCCTACGAGCAGTACTTC. Its protein is CASSFGTGAYEQYF.